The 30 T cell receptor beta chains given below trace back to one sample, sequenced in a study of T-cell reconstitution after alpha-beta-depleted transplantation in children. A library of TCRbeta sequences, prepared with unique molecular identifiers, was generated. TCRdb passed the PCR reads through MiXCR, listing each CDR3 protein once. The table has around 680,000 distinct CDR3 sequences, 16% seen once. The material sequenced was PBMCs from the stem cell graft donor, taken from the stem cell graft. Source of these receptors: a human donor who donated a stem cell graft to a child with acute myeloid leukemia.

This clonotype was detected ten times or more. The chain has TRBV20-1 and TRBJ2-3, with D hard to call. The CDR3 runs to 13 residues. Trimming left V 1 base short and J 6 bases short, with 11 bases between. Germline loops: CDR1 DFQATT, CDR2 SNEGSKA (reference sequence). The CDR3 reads CSARGRSGDTQYF. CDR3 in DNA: TGCAGTGCTAGAGGGCGTTCTGGGGATACGCAGTATTTT.

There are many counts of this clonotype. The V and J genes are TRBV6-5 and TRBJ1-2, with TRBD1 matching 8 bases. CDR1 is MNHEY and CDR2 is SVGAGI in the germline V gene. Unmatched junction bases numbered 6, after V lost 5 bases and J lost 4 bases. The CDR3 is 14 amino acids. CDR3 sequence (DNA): TGTGCCAGCAGTACTCCAGGGGGCCTCTATGGCTACACCTTC. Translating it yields CASSTPGGLYGYTF.

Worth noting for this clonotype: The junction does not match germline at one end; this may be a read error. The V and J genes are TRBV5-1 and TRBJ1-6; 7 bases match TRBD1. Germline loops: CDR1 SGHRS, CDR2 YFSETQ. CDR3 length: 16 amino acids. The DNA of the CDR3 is TGCGCAAGCAGCCGGAGGGGGGACAGCCATAATTCACCCCTCCACTTT. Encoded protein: CASSRRGDSHNSPLHF.

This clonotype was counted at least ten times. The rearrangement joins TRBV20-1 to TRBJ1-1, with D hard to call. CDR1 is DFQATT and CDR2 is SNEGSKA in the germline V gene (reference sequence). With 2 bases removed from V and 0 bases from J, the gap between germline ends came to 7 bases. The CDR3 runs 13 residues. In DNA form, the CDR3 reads TGCAGTGCTAGAAATCGAATGAACACTGAAGCTTTCTTT. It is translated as CSARNRMNTEAFF.

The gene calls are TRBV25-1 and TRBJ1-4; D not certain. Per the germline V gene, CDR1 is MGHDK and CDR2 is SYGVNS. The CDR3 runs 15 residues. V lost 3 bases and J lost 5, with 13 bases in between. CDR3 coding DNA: TGTGCCAGCAGTGACCCTAGGTCCCCCAATGAAAAACTGTTTTTT. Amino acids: CASSDPRSPNEKLFF.

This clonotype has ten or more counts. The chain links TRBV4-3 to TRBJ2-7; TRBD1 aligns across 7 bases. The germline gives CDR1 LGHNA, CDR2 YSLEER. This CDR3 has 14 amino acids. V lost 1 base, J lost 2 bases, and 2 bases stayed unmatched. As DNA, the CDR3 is TGCGCCAGCAGCCAAGGGACAGGAACCTACGAGCAGTACTTC. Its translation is CASSQGTGTYEQYF.

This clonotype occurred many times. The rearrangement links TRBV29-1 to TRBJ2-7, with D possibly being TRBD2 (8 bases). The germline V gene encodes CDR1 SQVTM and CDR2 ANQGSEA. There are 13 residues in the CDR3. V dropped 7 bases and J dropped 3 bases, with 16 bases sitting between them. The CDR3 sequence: CSAGRGLYYEQYF. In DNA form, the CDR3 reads TGCAGCGCCGGGAGGGGGCTATACTACGAGCAGTACTTC.

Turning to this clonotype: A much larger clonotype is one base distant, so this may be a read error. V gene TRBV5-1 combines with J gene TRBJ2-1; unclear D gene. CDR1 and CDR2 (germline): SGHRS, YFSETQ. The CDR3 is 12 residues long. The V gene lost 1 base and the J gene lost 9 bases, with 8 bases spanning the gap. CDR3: CASSLSPCEQFF. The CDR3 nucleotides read TGCGCCAGCAGCTTGTCGCCGTGTGAGCAGTTCTTC.

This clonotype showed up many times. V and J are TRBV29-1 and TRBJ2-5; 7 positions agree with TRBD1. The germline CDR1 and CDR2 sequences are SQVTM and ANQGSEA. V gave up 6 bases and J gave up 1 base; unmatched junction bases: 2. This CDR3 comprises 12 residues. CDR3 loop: CSVRDSQETQYF. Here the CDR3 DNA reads TGCAGCGTGAGGGACAGCCAAGAGACCCAGTACTTC.

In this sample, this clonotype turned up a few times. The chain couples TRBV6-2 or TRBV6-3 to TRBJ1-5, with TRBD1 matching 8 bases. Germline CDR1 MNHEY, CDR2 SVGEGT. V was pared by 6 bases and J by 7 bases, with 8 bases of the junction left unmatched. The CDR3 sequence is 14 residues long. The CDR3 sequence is CASSYVDRGQPQHF. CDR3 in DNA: TGTGCCAGCAGCTACGTCGACAGGGGACAGCCCCAGCATTTT.

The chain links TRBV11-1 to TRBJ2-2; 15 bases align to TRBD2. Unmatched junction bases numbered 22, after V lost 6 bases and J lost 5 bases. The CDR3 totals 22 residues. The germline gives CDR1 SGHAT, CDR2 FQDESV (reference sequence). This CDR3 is CASSFSFLRGLAGGRSTGELFF. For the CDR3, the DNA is TGTGCCAGCAGTTTTAGCTTCCTAAGGGGACTAGCGGGGGGCCGAAGTACCGGGGAGCTGTTTTTT.

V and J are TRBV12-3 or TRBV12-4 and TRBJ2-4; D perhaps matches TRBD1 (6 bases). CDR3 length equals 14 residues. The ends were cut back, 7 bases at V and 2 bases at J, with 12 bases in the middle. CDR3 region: CASTLGTSKNIQYF. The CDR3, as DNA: TGTGCCAGCACTCTAGGGACATCCAAAAACATTCAGTACTTC.

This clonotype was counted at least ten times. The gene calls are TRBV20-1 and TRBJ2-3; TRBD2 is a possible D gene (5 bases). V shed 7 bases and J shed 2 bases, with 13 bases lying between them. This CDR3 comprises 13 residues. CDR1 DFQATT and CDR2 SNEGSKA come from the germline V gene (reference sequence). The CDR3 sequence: CSVPGETTDTQYF. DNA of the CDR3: TGCAGTGTCCCCGGGGAAACCACAGATACGCAGTATTTT.

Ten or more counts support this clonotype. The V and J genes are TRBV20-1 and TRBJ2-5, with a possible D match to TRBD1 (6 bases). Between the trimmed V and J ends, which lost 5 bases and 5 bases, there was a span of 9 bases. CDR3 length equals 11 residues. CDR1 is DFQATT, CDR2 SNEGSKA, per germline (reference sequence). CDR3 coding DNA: TGCAGTGCTTACAGGGCTGAGACCCAGTACTTC. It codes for CSAYRAETQYF.

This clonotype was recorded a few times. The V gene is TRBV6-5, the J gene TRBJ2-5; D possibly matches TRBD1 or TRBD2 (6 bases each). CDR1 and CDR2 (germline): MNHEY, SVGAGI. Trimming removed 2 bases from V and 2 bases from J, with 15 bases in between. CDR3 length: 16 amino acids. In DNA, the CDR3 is TGTGCCAGCAGTTACCCCGGGCTAGGGGGGCAAGAGACCCAGTACTTC. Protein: CASSYPGLGGQETQYF.

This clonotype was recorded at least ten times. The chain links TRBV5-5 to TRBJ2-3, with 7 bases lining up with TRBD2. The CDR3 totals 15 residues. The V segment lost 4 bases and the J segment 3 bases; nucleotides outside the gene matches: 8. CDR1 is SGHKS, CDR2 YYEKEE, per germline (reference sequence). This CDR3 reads CASSPWGGGTDTQYF. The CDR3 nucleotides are TGTGCCAGCAGCCCCTGGGGGGGTGGAACAGATACGCAGTATTTT.

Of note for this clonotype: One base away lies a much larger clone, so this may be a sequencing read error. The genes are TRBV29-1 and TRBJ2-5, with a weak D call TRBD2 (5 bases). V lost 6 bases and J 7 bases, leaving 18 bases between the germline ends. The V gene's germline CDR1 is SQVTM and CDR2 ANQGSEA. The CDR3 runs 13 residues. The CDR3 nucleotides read TGCAGCGTCGTTCCGGACCGAAGCGGGACCCAGTACTTC. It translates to CSVVPDRSGTQYF.

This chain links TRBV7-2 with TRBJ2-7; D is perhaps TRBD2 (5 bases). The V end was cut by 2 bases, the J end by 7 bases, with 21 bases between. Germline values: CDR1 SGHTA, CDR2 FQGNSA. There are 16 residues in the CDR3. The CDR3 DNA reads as TGTGCCAGCAGCTTAACTCGCGTGCGAGGCGGGTGGGAGCAGTACTTC. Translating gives CASSLTRVRGGWEQYF.

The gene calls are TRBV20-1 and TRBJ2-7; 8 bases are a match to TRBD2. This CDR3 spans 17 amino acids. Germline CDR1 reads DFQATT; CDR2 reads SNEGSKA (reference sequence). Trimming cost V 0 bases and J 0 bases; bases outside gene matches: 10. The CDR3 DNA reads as TGCAGTGCTAGAGATTTAGTGGGGACTAGTCGCTCCTACGAGCAGTACTTC. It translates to CSARDLVGTSRSYEQYF.

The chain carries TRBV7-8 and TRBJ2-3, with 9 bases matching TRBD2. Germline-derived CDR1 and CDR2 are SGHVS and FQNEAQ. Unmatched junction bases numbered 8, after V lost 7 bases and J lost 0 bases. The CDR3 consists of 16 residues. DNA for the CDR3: TGTGCCAGCACTTTTAGCGGGGGATCTAGCACAGATACGCAGTATTTT. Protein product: CASTFSGGSSTDTQYF.

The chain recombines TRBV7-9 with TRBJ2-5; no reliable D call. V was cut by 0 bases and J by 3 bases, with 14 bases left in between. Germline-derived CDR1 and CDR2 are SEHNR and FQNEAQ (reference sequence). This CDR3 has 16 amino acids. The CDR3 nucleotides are TGTGCCAGCAGCTTAGCGCGGAGACGGTCAGAAGAGACCCAGTACTTC. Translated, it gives CASSLARRRSEETQYF.

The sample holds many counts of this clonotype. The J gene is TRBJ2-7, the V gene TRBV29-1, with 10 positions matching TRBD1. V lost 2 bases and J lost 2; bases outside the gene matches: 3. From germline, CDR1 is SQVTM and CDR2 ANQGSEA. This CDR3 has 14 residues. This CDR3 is CSVESGTGAYEQYF. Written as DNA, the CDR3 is TGCAGCGTTGAATCCGGGACAGGGGCCTACGAGCAGTACTTC.

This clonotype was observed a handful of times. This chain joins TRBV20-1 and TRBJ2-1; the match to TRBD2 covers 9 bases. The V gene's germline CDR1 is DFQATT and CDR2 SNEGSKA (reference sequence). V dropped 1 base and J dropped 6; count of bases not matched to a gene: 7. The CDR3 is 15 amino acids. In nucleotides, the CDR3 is TGCAGTGCTAGAGTTACCGCGGGGGGGCGCAATGAGCAGTTCTTC. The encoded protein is CSARVTAGGRNEQFF.

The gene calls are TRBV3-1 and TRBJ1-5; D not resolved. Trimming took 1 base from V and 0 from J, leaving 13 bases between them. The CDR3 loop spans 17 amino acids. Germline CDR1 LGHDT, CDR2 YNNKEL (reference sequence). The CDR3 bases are TGTGCCAGCAGCCAAGTCGGTACATACGATAGCAATCAGCCCCAGCATTTT. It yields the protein CASSQVGTYDSNQPQHF.

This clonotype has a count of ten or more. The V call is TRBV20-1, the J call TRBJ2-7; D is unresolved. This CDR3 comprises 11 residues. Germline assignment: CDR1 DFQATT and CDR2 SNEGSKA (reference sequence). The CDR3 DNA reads TGCAGTGCTGGAGACGTCTACGAGCAGTACGTC. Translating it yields CSAGDVYEQYV.

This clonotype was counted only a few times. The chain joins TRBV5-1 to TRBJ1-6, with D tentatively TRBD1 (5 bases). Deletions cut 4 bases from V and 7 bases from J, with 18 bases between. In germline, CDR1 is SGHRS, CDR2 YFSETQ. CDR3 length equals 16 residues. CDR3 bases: TGCGCCAGCAGCGAAGCCTCAGGGTTGAGGAATTCACCCCTCCACTTT. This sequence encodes CASSEASGLRNSPLHF.

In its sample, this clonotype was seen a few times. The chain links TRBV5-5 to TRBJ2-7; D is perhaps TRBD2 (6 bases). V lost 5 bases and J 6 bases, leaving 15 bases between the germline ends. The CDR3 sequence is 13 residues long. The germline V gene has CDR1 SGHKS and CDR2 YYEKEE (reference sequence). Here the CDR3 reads CASSLGGSAEQYF. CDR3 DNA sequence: TGTGCCAGCAGTCTGGGGGGATCCGCCGAGCAGTACTTC.

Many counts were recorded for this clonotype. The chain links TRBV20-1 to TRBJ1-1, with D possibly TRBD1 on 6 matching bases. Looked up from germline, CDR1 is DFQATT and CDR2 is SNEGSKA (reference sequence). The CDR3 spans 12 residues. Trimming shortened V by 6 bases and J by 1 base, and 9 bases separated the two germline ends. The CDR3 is CSADSWNTEAFF. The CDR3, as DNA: TGCAGTGCGGACAGCTGGAACACTGAAGCTTTCTTT.

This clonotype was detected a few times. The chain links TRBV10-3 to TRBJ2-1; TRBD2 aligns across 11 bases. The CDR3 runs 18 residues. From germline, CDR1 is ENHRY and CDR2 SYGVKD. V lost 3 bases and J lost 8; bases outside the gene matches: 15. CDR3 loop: CAISDPGDSGGAWDEQFF. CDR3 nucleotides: TGTGCCATCAGTGACCCCGGCGATAGCGGGGGGGCATGGGATGAGCAGTTCTTC.

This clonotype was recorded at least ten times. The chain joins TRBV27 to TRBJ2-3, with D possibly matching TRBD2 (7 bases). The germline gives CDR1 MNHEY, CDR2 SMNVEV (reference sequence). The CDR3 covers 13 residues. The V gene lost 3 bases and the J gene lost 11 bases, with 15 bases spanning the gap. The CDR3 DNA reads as TGTGCCAGCAGTTTTGGAGGGGGGGCTTGGCAGTATTTT. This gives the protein CASSFGGGAWQYF.